This T cell receptor beta chain appears in the sequencing data of a study of blood T cells in healthy people across ages. Approximately 10 milliliters of peripheral blood were drawn from each donor into EDTA-treated tubes. Primers used in a second PCR of about 6 to 12 cycles were a sample-barcoded 5' primer and a J-beta primer mix. TCRdb re-called the 5' RACE reads through MiXCR, storing one row per CDR3 protein. In the table there are about 1,400,000 distinct CDR3 sequences, about 43% of which are singletons. This clonotype originated in a woman aged 18-30 years in good health. Sequenced: blood.

In DNA, the CDR3 is TGTGCCACTGATAGGTCAACACCCCCGAGAGGTGAAGCTTTCTTT. Translation: CATDRSTPPRGEAFF. The rearrangement links TRBV12-3 or TRBV12-4 to TRBJ1-1, with D unclear. This CDR3 comprises 15 residues. The germline V and J ends were trimmed by 10 bases and 7 bases, with 25 bases remaining between them.